The subject of this entry is one T cell receptor (beta chain). Its antigen target is currently unknown. Sequenced on an Illumina HiSeq 2000. The TCR beta cDNA libraries were made using 5'RACE template switching, a step that added both a universal primer site and unique molecular identifiers. Synthesis of cDNA was primed from the TCR beta constant segment and was followed by two consecutive PCR amplification steps. The authors processed their data as follows. MIGEC was used to demultiplex reads and group the reads by UMI, and MiTCR was used to assemble and quantify clonotypes. To remove erroneous sequences, TCR cDNA sequences were retained only when supported by two or more reads. The tcR package was used for downstream repertoire analysis, and clonotypes were matched across fractions by CDR3 nucleotide sequence plus V segment. VDJmatch was used to annotate antigen specificity against VDJdb, with one amino acid substitution allowed in CDR3. Following reprocessing of the reads by TCRdb, the data hold one row per CDR3 protein sequence and no DNA is available. These V and J calls originate from TCRdb's pipeline instead of the authors' own analysis. The data table for this sample lists about 260,000 distinct CDR3 sequences. The top ten constitute around 0.37% of the sample.

This specimen belongs to a study of T cells expressing NK-cell markers (dated by TCRdb to 2018 to 2020). The study in broad terms: About 8 donors provided sorted CD3+CD56+NKG2C+, CD3+CD56+NKG2C- and CD3+CD56-NKG2C+ T-cell subsets, whose TCR beta-chain repertoires were profiled. Of the eight sequenced donors, seven were found to be HCMV-seropositive and one was found to be HCMV-seronegative. The eight sequenced donors were randomly selected healthy volunteers, three men and five women. Illumina HiSeq 2000/2500, MiSeq or NextSeq was used to sequence libraries as 2 x 150 bp reads. Paper-wide results and their limitations: In more than 5 donors, the dominant CD3+CD56+NKG2C+ clonotypes ranked among the top 10 CD8+ clonotypes, making up roughly 1.0-7.5% of CD8+ T cells. Whether the expanded NKG2C-expressing T cell clones were specific for HCMV antigens was left unclear. Those dominant clonotypes were again the most abundant among CD3+CD56-NKG2C+ cells in a few donors, at about 28.3-65%.

Spanning cysteine to phenylalanine, the CDR3 consists of 14 amino acids. DNA is not recorded here. HCMV-specific IgG was detected in serum with a commercial ELISA kit to determine HCMV serostatus. Peripheral blood mononuclear cells were isolated from blood by Ficoll density gradient centrifugation. The sequence derives from a man aged 18-30 years in good health. Donor details come from another sample of the same person, matched by shared clones. The chain employs TRBV12-3 or TRBV12-4 and TRBJ2-1; the TCRdb D gene call, TRBD2, has no DNA to confirm it. Sequencing was done on a sample of blood T cells: a sorted CD56 or NKG2C T cell subset, CD4+ or CD8+ T cells, or bulk PBMC T cells (not recorded which). Here the CDR3 is given as CASSLAGGPLEQFF.